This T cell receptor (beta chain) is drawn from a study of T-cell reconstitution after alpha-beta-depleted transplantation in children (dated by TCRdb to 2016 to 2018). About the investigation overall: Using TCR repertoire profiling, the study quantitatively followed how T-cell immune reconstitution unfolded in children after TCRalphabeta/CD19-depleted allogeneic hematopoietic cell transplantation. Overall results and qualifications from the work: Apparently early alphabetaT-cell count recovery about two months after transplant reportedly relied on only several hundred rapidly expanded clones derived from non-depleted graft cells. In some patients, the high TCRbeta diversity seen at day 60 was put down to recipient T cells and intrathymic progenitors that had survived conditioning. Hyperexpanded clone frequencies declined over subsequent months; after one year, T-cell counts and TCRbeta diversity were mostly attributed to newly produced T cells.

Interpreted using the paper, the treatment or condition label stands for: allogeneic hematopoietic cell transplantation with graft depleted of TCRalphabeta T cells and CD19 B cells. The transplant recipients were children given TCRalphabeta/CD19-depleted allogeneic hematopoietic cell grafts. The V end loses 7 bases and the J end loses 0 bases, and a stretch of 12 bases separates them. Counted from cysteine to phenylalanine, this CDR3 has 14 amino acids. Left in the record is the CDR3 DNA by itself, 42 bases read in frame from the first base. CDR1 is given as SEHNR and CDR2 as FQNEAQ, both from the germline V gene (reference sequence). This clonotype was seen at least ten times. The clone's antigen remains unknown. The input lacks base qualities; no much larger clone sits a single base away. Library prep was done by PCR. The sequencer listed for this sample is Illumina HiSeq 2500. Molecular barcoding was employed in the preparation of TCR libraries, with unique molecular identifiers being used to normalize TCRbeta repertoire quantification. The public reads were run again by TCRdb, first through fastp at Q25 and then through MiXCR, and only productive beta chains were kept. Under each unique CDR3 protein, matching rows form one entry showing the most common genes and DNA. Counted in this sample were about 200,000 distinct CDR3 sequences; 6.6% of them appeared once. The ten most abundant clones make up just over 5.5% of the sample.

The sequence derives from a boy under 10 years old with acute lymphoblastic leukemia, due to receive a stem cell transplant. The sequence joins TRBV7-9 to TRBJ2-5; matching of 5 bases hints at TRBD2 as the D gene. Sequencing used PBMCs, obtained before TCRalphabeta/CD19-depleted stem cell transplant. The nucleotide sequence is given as TGTGCCAGCACGAGGGAAGCGTACCAAGAGACCCAGTACTTC. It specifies CASTREAYQETQYF. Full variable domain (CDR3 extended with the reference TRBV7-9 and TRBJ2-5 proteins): DTGVSQNPRHKITKRGQNVTFRCDPISEHNRLYWYRQTLGQGPEFLTYFQNEAQLEKSRLLSDRFSAERPKGSFSTLEIQRTEQGDSAMYLCASTREAYQETQYFGPGTRLLVL.